This entry concerns a single T cell receptor beta chain. Its target is unknown. Only in-frame clones appear in the TCRdb table, and some are missing; sequencing was by immunoSEQ multiplex PCR. The sample shows some 70,000 clones, more than 80% of them seen only once. Trimming stripped 2 bases from V and 4 bases from J, with 7 bases between. Germline values: CDR1 SGHKS, CDR2 YYEKEE (reference sequence). The CDR3 runs to 12 residues. The sample is drawn from a study of OX40 agonist ivuxolimab in advanced cancers. Study background: Every patient in dose escalation had hepatocellular carcinoma, melanoma, renal cell or head and neck cancer. Treatment received earlier with anti-PD-1, anti-PD-L1 or anti-CTLA-4 agents was allowed, and under 50% had some.

General study findings and limits: CD8+ T cells (on average) carried more expanded clones than CD4+ T cells.

This TCR was recovered from an adult with an advanced solid tumor such as melanoma, head and neck, liver or kidney cancer. The input for sequencing was CD4+ or CD8+ T cells sorted from blood, taken in a trial of the OX40 agonist ivuxolimab. This chain links TRBV5-5 with TRBJ2-7, with unresolved D. The CDR3 DNA follows: TGTGCCAGCAGCTTTGCAGTTTACGAGCAGTACTTC. It codes for CASSFAVYEQYF.